The clone carrying this TCR beta chain was counted at least ten times. Its antigen remains unknown. The unsorted libraries had their origin in 2 million PBMCs stored at -80 C. The source of the sample is a study of neurological immune-mediated disorders. Broader study findings: Falling below healthy controls, multiple sclerosis showed the least TCR clonal expansion, while HTLV-1-associated myelopathy showed the most.

It was by 5'RACE with 10-nucleotide random UMIs that the cDNA was made. In every sequencing run, more than 170 million TCR-beta sequences were generated from 15-18 subjects. Using its own MiXCR run on the 5' RACE reads, TCRdb lists one record per CDR3 protein. The repertoire consists of 55,000 to 75,000 distinct CDR3 sequences, with roughly an eighth occurring once and the leading ten covering roughly 10%. The specimen was PBMCs. This clonotype was sampled from a woman between 55 and 75 years old with HTLV-1-associated myelopathy (HAM/TSP).

The CDR3 DNA reads TGTGCCACCAGAACACTAGCGGGCGCAATCAATGAGCAGTTCTTC. Translated: CATRTLAGAINEQFF. The gene calls are TRBV15 and TRBJ2-1; TRBD2 matches at 9 bases. Looked up from germline, CDR1 is LNHNV and CDR2 is YYDKDF (reference sequence). With 6 bases clipped from V and 6 bases from J, the junction kept 9 bases outside the gene matches. This CDR3 comprises 15 residues.